This is a list of T cell receptor beta chains from one sample in a study of control samples from healthy donors and cancer patients. Sequencing was performed with immunoSEQ multiplex PCR; in TCRdb, only in-frame clones are kept and a portion is missing. The sample consists of about 160,000 clones, 70% to 90% of them appearing once. Sample: blood. The receptors here all came from a man aged 30 to 39 in good health. CDR3s include the opening cysteine and the closing phenylalanine or tryptophan. The order of the fields is V gene, J gene, D gene, clone size, CDR3 protein, CDR3 DNA. D genes are given only for firm matches. Part of the rows lack a size; the others show once, few, many or a class for expanded clones.

TRBV19	TRBJ2-5	.	.	CASSNYQETQYF	TGTGCCAGTAGTAACTACCAAGAGACCCAGTACTTC
TRBV30	TRBJ1-4	.	.	CAWSTVAVEKLFF	TGTGCCTGGAGTACTGTGGCGGTCGAAAAACTGTTTTTT
TRBV28	TRBJ2-1	.	once	CASTSELTSGSLNEQFF	TGTGCCAGCACCTCGGAGTTAACTAGTGGGAGTCTCAATGAGCAGTTCTTC
TRBV18	TRBJ1-4	.	.	CASSPRGNEKLFF	TGTGCCAGCTCACCCCGGGGGAATGAAAAACTGTTTTTT
TRBV6-2/TRBV6-3	TRBJ1-4	.	.	CASSLDTGGGKLFF	TGTGCCAGCAGTTTGGACACCGGAGGGGGAAAACTGTTTTTT
TRBV7-3	TRBJ2-1	.	.	CASSILQGNEQFF	TGTGCCAGCAGCATACTACAGGGCAATGAGCAGTTCTTC
TRBV18	TRBJ1-2	TRBD1	.	CASSLPGTGRSYTF	TGTGCCAGCTCACTTCCCGGGACAGGTCGAAGCTACACCTTC
TRBV5-4	TRBJ2-2	TRBD1	.	CASSSGQGQSGELFF	TGTGCCAGCAGCTCGGGACAGGGTCAATCCGGGGAGCTGTTTTTT
TRBV13	TRBJ2-7	.	.	CASSLGQQLRQQYF	TGTGCCAGCAGCTTAGGCCAGCAACTGCGGCAGCAGTACTTC
TRBV29-1	TRBJ2-7	.	.	CSVVLGRHTSYEQYF	TGCAGCGTTGTTCTCGGGCGCCACACCTCCTACGAGCAGTACTTC
TRBV11-3	TRBJ2-1	.	.	CASSSGLPYNEQFF	TGTGCCAGCAGCTCGGGACTTCCTTACAATGAGCAGTTCTTC
TRBV4-2	TRBJ1-3	.	.	CASSRDGTQLTGNTIYF	TGTGCCAGCAGCCGAGACGGGACCCAACTAACTGGAAACACCATATATTTT
TRBV4-2	TRBJ1-1	TRBD1	.	CASSQKQGTNTEAFF	TGTGCCAGCAGCCAAAAACAGGGGACTAACACTGAAGCTTTCTTT
TRBV29-1	TRBJ2-1	.	.	CSVEFSGLAYNEQFF	TGCAGCGTTGAATTTTCGGGGTTAGCCTACAATGAGCAGTTCTTC
TRBV7-3	TRBJ1-1	.	.	CASSLNGIGTEAFF	TGTGCCAGCAGCTTAAACGGGATTGGGACTGAAGCTTTCTTT
TRBV4-1	TRBJ1-5	.	few	CASSQEASGARQPQHF	TGCGCCAGCAGCCAAGAGGCTTCGGGGGCACGACAGCCCCAGCATTTT
TRBV11-2	TRBJ2-7	.	once	CASSQSGNPYEQYF	TGTGCCAGCAGTCAAAGCGGAAACCCCTACGAGCAGTACTTC
TRBV3-1/TRBV3-2	TRBJ2-3	.	few	CASSHLGRATDTQYF	TGTGCCAGCAGCCATTTAGGTAGAGCTACAGATACGCAGTATTTT
TRBV5-1	TRBJ2-7	.	.	CASSPKTEGLGSYEQYF	TGCGCCAGCAGCCCAAAAACGGAGGGTCTTGGGTCCTACGAGCAGTACTTC
TRBV9	TRBJ2-1	.	.	CASSVTDNEQFF	TGTGCCAGCAGCGTTACTGATAATGAGCAGTTCTTC
TRBV18	TRBJ2-6	.	.	CASSPGTGQTKSGANVLTF	TGTGCCAGCTCACCAGGAACAGGGCAGACCAAATCTGGGGCCAACGTCCTGACTTTC
TRBV4-1	TRBJ2-2	.	.	CASSLGGRLRSAGELFF	TGCGCCAGCAGCCTAGGTGGCCGCCTCAGGTCGGCCGGGGAGCTGTTTTTT
TRBV13	TRBJ2-7	TRBD2	.	CASSLRAGVYYEQYF	TGTGCCAGCAGCTTGAGGGCGGGAGTCTACTACGAGCAGTACTTC
TRBV3-1/TRBV3-2	TRBJ1-2	.	.	CASSQVLGGLGVHSFGYTF	TGTGCCAGCAGCCAAGTGTTGGGGGGCCTGGGAGTGCACTCCTTTGGCTACACCTTC
TRBV7-3	TRBJ1-5	.	.	CASSSAEGEKPQHF	TGTGCCAGCAGCTCAGCGGAGGGGGAGAAGCCCCAGCATTTT
TRBV16	TRBJ1-2	.	.	CASSQFFGGSGYGYTF	TGTGCCAGCAGCCAATTCTTCGGGGGCTCAGGCTATGGCTACACCTTC
TRBV11-2	TRBJ2-3	TRBD2	.	CASSLGTSGGARADTQYF	TGTGCCAGCAGCTTAGGGACTAGCGGGGGGGCTCGGGCAGATACGCAGTATTTT
TRBV25-1	TRBJ1-5	TRBD1	many	CASSETSRTGGNQPQHF	TGTGCCAGCAGTGAAACTTCTAGGACAGGGGGAAATCAGCCCCAGCATTTT
TRBV19	TRBJ2-1	TRBD2	.	CASTLGAAGASYNEQFF	TGTGCCAGTACCCTAGGGGCAGCGGGGGCCTCCTACAATGAGCAGTTCTTC
TRBV6-4	TRBJ2-3	.	.	CASRGPGNTQYF	TGTGCCAGCAGGGGACCCGGTAATACGCAGTATTTT
TRBV27	TRBJ1-5	.	.	CASSLRGQHQPQHF	TGTGCCAGCAGTTTACGGGGGCAACATCAGCCCCAGCATTTT
TRBV7-9	TRBJ1-2	.	few	CASSFLQLYGYTF	TGTGCCAGCAGCTTCCTTCAGCTCTATGGCTACACCTTC
TRBV28	TRBJ1-5	.	.	CASSSNYTPQHF	TGTGCCAGCAGTTCTAACTACACGCCCCAGCATTTT
TRBV5-6	TRBJ1-5	.	.	CASSLGDAGNQPQHF	TGTGCCAGCAGCTTGGGGGACGCGGGCAATCAGCCCCAGCATTTT
TRBV9	TRBJ2-3	TRBD2	.	CASSQTSGSTDTQYF	TGTGCCAGCTCCCAGACTAGCGGGAGTACAGATACGCAGTATTTT
TRBV7-9	TRBJ1-1	.	once	CASSPTNLQAFF	TGTGCCAGCAGCCCTACTAATCTGCAAGCTTTCTTT
TRBV7-9	TRBJ2-5	TRBD1	few	CASSPDRNQETQYF	TGTGCCAGCAGCCCGGACAGGAACCAAGAGACCCAGTACTTC
TRBV6-5	TRBJ1-1	.	.	CASSYSEGGVGAFF	TGTGCCAGCAGTTACTCTGAAGGTGGAGTAGGCGCTTTCTTT